The clone carrying this TCR beta chain has a handful of counts. As yet, its antigen is unknown. The sample comes from a study of cytomegalovirus exposure and HLA in healthy donors. Study outcomes and limitations: Later, an analysis showed that TCR beta chains associated with HLA were more clonally expanded than others that were equally common. Later analysis showed most CMV-associated TCR beta chains appearing HLA-restricted.

Germline V gives CDR1 SEHNR, CDR2 FQNEAQ (reference sequence). This CDR3 spans 11 amino acids. V was pared by 1 base and J by 9 bases, with 6 bases between. Primers for the PCR totalled 60 Vbeta and 13 Jbeta. Assay used: immunoSEQ multiplex PCR; TCRdb lists only in-frame clones, some missing. The repertoire consists of some 130,000 clones, with around 80% occurring once and the leading ten covering 1%. The chain couples TRBV7-9 to TRBJ1-1; D is unresolved. The sample comprised PBMCs. This clonotype was obtained from a human donor in good health. The CDR3 DNA reads TGTGCCAGCAGCTTAGGAGGGAAAGCTTTCTTT. It encodes CASSLGGKAFF. The full variable domain, its missing parts supplied by reference TRBV7-9 and TRBJ1-1, is DTGVSQNPRHKITKRGQNVTFRCDPISEHNRLYWYRQTLGQGPEFLTYFQNEAQLEKSRLLSDRFSAERPKGSFSTLEIQRTEQGDSAMYLCASSLGGKAFFGQGTRLTVV.